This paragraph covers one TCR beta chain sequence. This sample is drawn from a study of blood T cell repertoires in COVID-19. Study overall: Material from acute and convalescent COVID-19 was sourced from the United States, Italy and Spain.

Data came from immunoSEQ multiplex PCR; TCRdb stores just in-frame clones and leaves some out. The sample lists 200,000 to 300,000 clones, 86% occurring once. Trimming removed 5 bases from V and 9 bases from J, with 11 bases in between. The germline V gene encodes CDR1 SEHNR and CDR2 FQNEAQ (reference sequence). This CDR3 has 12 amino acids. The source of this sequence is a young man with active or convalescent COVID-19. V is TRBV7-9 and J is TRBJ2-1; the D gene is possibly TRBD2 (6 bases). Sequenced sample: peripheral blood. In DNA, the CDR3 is TGTGCCAGCAGCACAAACGGGGGTGAGCAGTTCTTC. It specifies CASSTNGGEQFF.